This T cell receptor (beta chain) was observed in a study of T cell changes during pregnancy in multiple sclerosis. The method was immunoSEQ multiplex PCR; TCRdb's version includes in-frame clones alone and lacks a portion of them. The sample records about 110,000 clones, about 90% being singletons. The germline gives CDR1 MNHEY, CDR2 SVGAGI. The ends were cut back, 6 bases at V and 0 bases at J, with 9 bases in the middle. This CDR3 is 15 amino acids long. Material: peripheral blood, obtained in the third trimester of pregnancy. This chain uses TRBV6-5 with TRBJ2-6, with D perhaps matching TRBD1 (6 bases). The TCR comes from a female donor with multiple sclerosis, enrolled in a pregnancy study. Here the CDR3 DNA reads TGTGCCAGCAGGACAGGTTACTCTGGGGCCAACGTCCTGACTTTC. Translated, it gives CASRTGYSGANVLTF.